These 23 T cell receptor beta chains came from one sample sequenced in a study of PD-1 blockade in classical Hodgkin lymphoma. Brentuximab vedotin exposure varied among the patients, all of whom had relapsed after autologous stem cell transplantation. Assay used: immunoSEQ multiplex PCR; TCRdb lists only in-frame clones, some missing. The data show about 13,000 clones, with roughly nine tenths seen just once and 20% to 25% held by the top ten. The sequenced sample was peripheral blood mononuclear cells (PBMCs), obtained at baseline. The receptors originated from a human donor with classical Hodgkin lymphoma.

This sequence joins TRBV2 and TRBJ2-1; the match to TRBD2 covers 8 bases. Trimming at V came to 1 base and at J to 4 bases, leaving 6 bases not matched to a gene. Germline loops: CDR1 SNHLY, CDR2 FYNNEI. The CDR3 is 16 residues long. Written as DNA, the CDR3 is TGTGCCAGCAGTGAAGGCTCAGCGGGGGTTTACAATGAGCAGTTCTTC. Protein: CASSEGSAGVYNEQFF.

This sequence joins TRBV23-1 and TRBJ1-1; D not resolved. TRBV23-1 is an open reading frame, and its role is uncertain. The ends were cut back, 6 bases at V and 1 base at J, with 15 bases in the middle. The CDR3 consists of 15 residues. Here the CDR3 DNA reads TGCGCCAGCAGCCCGTTGGAGCCAAAGAACACTGAAGCTTTCTTT. It yields the protein CASSPLEPKNTEAFF.

V and J are TRBV29-1 and TRBJ1-1; D is perhaps TRBD1 (6 bases). Germline CDR1 SQVTM, CDR2 ANQGSEA. V lost 2 bases, J lost 5 bases, and 12 bases lay in between. The CDR3 has 13 residues. In DNA, the CDR3 is TGCAGCGTTGAATCCGGGGGCGGGACTGAAGCTTTCTTT. This sequence encodes CSVESGGGTEAFF.

The chain combines TRBV18 with TRBJ1-2, with D tentatively TRBD1 (6 bases). V lost 0 bases and J 5 bases, leaving 16 bases between the germline ends. The germline V gene has CDR1 KGHSH and CDR2 LQKENI. The CDR3 is made up of 16 amino acids. The CDR3 loop is CASSPPSSARGYGYTF. CDR3 nucleotide sequence: TGTGCCAGCTCACCACCTTCATCGGCCAGGGGTTATGGCTACACCTTC.

This sequence joins TRBV7-3 and TRBJ2-2, with a possible D match to TRBD1 (5 bases). V was shortened by 5 bases and J by 3 bases, with 22 bases between the two germline ends. The CDR3 extends over 18 amino acids. The germline gives CDR1 SGHTA, CDR2 FQGTGA. CDR3 protein: CASSLLADRSRYTGELFF. The CDR3 coding sequence is TGTGCCAGCAGCCTCCTGGCCGACAGATCACGCTACACCGGGGAGCTGTTTTTT.

This chain joins TRBV30 and TRBJ1-4, with D maybe TRBD1 (5 bases). Trimming cost V 1 base and J 4 bases, with 16 bases left between them. The length of the CDR3 is 16 residues. Germline loops: CDR1 GTSNPN, CDR2 SVGIG (reference sequence). As DNA, the CDR3 is TGTGCCTGGAGTGCTGGGGTGGGACTGATTAATGAAAAACTGTTTTTT. Translating gives CAWSAGVGLINEKLFF.

The rearrangement joins TRBV27 to TRBJ2-3, with TRBD1 matching 8 bases. J lost 9 bases, V lost 2 bases, and 4 bases had no gene match. The germline V gene has CDR1 MNHEY and CDR2 SMNVEV (reference sequence). This CDR3 spans 13 amino acids. The CDR3 bases are TGTGCCAGCAGTTTACGACAGGGGCTGACGCAGTATTTT. It translates to CASSLRQGLTQYF.

This chain connects TRBV7-9 to TRBJ2-5; 10 bases map to TRBD2. Trimming removed 5 bases from V and 5 bases from J; junction bases left unmatched: 8. Germline values: CDR1 SEHNR, CDR2 FQNEAQ (reference sequence). The CDR3 has 15 amino acids. The CDR3 nucleotides read TGTGCCAGCAGCGGAAGAGCGGGGGGGCGGGAGACCCAGTACTTC. This gives the protein CASSGRAGGRETQYF. Looking up the rest from reference TRBV7-9 and TRBJ2-5 gives the full variable domain: DTGVSQNPRHKITKRGQNVTFRCDPISEHNRLYWYRQTLGQGPEFLTYFQNEAQLEKSRLLSDRFSAERPKGSFSTLEIQRTEQGDSAMYLCASSGRAGGRETQYFGPGTRLLVL.

The chain recombines TRBV10-3 with TRBJ2-1; 9 nucleotides match TRBD2. The CDR3 is 17 amino acids. V was pared by 2 bases and J by 4 bases, with 9 bases of the junction left unmatched. CDR1 and CDR2 (germline): ENHRY, SYGVKD. The CDR3: CAISEPGRREGYNEQFF. CDR3 nucleotides: TGTGCCATCAGTGAGCCCGGTCGGCGGGAGGGTTACAATGAGCAGTTCTTC.

The chain uses TRBV14 and TRBJ2-6, with unresolved D. V dropped 6 bases and J dropped 0 bases, with 3 bases sitting between them. The germline CDR1 and CDR2 sequences are SGHDN and FVKESK. The CDR3 runs to 13 residues. CDR3 DNA sequence: TGTGCCAGCAGGGACTCTGGGGCCAACGTCCTGACTTTC. Translated, it gives CASRDSGANVLTF. The variable domain in full, completed from reference TRBV14 and TRBJ2-6, reads EAGVTQFPSHSVIEKGQTVTLRCDPISGHDNLYWYRRVMGKEIKFLLHFVKESKQDESGMPNNRFLAERTGGTYSTLKVQPAELEDSGVYFCASRDSGANVLTFGAGSRLTVL.

The chain has TRBV18 and TRBJ1-5; 9 bases are a match to TRBD1. CDR3 size: 15 residues. Trimming at V came to 5 bases and at J to 6 bases, leaving 8 bases not matched to a gene. Germline assignment: CDR1 KGHSH and CDR2 LQKENI. CDR3: CASSEQTGGSQPQHF. CDR3 DNA: TGTGCCAGCTCAGAGCAGACAGGGGGTAGTCAGCCCCAGCATTTT.

This clone was detected only once. The gene calls are TRBV6-6 and TRBJ1-1, with no clear D. Per the germline V gene, CDR1 is MNHNY and CDR2 is SVGAGI (reference sequence). Trimming pared 0 bases from V and 1 base from J, leaving 6 bases between. This CDR3 contains 14 residues. The CDR3 DNA is TGTGCCAGCAGTTACTCGACTAGGAACACTGAAGCTTTCTTT. Encoded protein: CASSYSTRNTEAFF.

The chain links TRBV2 to TRBJ2-7; maybe TRBD2 (5 bases). Deletions cut 8 bases from V and 3 bases from J, with 8 bases between. CDR3 length equals 11 residues. Germline V gene data show CDR1 as SNHLY and CDR2 as FYNNEI. Written as DNA, the CDR3 is TGTGCCAGCCAACTAGGCTACGAGCAGTACTTC. Residues: CASQLGYEQYF.

V usage is TRBV14 and J usage is TRBJ2-1, with no clear D. The CDR3 contains 15 residues. The germline gives CDR1 SGHDN, CDR2 FVKESK. The ends were cut back, 4 bases at V and 0 bases at J, with 10 bases in the middle. The CDR3 DNA reads TGTGCCAGCAGCCCACACCTAAGCTCCTACAATGAGCAGTTCTTC. Protein: CASSPHLSSYNEQFF.

The chain has TRBV19 and TRBJ2-3; D is undetermined. This CDR3 has 16 residues. Per the germline V gene, CDR1 is LNHDA and CDR2 is SQIVND (reference sequence). Trimming shortened V by 3 bases and J by 3 bases, and 16 bases separated the two germline ends. This CDR3 is CASSIGSARITDTQYF. The CDR3 region has the DNA TGTGCCAGTAGTATTGGGTCCGCTAGGATAACAGATACGCAGTATTTT.

The chain links TRBV30 to TRBJ1-5; the D is unclear. The CDR3 totals 13 residues. Trimming cost V 2 bases and J 5 bases, with 10 bases left between them. From germline, CDR1 is GTSNPN and CDR2 SVGIG (reference sequence). CDR3 bases: TGTGCCTGGAGTTCCAGATCGGATCAGCCCCAGCATTTT. It is translated as CAWSSRSDQPQHF.

The V call is TRBV10-1, the J call TRBJ2-2; TRBD2 matches at 12 bases. With V trimmed by 7 bases and J by 1 base, 7 bases remained unmatched. Germline CDR1 and CDR2: WNHNN and SYGVQD (reference sequence). The CDR3 spans 17 residues. The CDR3 loop reads CASMPGGLAGNTGELFF. In DNA, the CDR3 is TGCGCCAGCATGCCCGGGGGACTAGCGGGGAACACCGGGGAGCTGTTTTTT.

This rearrangement joins TRBV19 to TRBJ1-1; D remains ambiguous. V lost 5 bases and J 4 bases, leaving 11 bases between the germline ends. CDR3 length: 13 amino acids. The germline V gene has CDR1 LNHDA and CDR2 SQIVND (reference sequence). In DNA form, the CDR3 reads TGTGCCAGTAGTGACCCACCCCGCACTGAAGCTTTCTTT. As protein: CASSDPPRTEAFF.

V and J are TRBV10-3 and TRBJ1-1, with unresolved D. Trimming removed 7 bases from V and 0 bases from J, with 12 bases in between. Germline assignment: CDR1 ENHRY and CDR2 SYGVKD. The CDR3 sequence is 14 residues long. The CDR3 nucleotides are TGTGCCATCAAAGTCACGTTAATGAACACTGAAGCTTTCTTT. This gives the protein CAIKVTLMNTEAFF.

V usage is TRBV4-2 and J usage is TRBJ2-2; the match to TRBD1 covers 7 bases. The CDR3 is 16 residues long. Trimming at V came to 0 bases and at J to 4 bases, leaving 5 bases not matched to a gene. Germline V gene lookup returns CDR1 LGHNA and CDR2 YNFKEQ. In nucleotides, the CDR3 is TGTGCCAGCAGCCAAGAACTCGGGACAGCCACCGGGGAGCTGTTTTTT. This sequence encodes CASSQELGTATGELFF.

CDR3 sequence (DNA): TGTGCCAGCTCACTGGGACAGAGGACCACTGAAGCTTTCTTT. The encoded protein is CASSLGQRTTEAFF. The V and J genes are TRBV18 and TRBJ1-1, with 7 bases fitting TRBD1. J lost 4 bases, V lost 4 bases, and 6 bases had no gene match. Germline assignment: CDR1 KGHSH and CDR2 LQKENI. The CDR3 loop spans 14 amino acids.

This clone has a single count. The chain uses TRBV5-4 and TRBJ1-2; TRBD1 matches at 8 bases. Germline lookup yields CDR1 SGHNT and CDR2 YYREEE (reference sequence). CDR3 length: 14 amino acids. Trimming at V came to 4 bases and at J to 5 bases, leaving 7 bases not matched to a gene. CDR3 amino acids: CASSPQTGEYGYTF. The CDR3 region has the DNA TGTGCCAGCAGCCCCCAGACAGGGGAGTATGGCTACACCTTC.

This chain joins TRBV7-2 and TRBJ1-4, with D hard to call. Per the germline V gene, CDR1 is SGHTA and CDR2 is FQGNSA. V shed 4 bases and J shed 10 bases, with 13 bases lying between them. The CDR3 is made up of 13 amino acids. The CDR3 DNA follows: TGTGCCAGCAGCTCTATAGGACTGGGAAAACTGTTTTTT. Its translation is CASSSIGLGKLFF.